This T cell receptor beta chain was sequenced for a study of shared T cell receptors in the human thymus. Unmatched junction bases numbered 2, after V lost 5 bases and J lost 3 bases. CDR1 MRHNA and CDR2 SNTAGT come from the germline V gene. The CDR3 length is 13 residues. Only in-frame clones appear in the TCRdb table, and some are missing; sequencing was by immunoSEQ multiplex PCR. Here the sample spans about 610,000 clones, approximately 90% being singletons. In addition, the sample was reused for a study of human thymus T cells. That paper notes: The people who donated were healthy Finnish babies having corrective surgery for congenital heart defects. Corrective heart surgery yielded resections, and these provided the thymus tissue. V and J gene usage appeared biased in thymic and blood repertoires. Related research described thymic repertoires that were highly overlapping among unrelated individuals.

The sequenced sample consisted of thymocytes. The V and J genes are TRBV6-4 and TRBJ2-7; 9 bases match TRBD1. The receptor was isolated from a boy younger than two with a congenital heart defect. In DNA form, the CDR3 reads TGTGCCAGCAGTATGGGACAGGGCTACGAGCAGTACTTC. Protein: CASSMGQGYEQYF.